These 20 T cell receptor beta chains came from one sample sequenced in a study of T cells in Graves' hyperthyroidism and ophthalmopathy. Amplification of TCR beta CDR3 regions was performed using RNA transcripts as template. The TCR CDR3 was amplified in a first-round RT-PCR using the HTBI primer set. TCRdb passed the multiplex PCR reads through MiXCR, listing each CDR3 protein once. The profile covers 130,000 to 150,000 distinct CDR3 sequences, with roughly a fifth appearing a single time and 60% to 80% taken by the ten largest. Sequencing was done on a sample of blood. The receptors come from a woman between 45 and 60 years old with Graves' hyperthyroidism that later progressed to Graves' ophthalmopathy.

The V gene is TRBV19, the J gene TRBJ1-5; maybe TRBD1 (6 bases). Germline CDR1 and CDR2: LNHDA and SQIVND (reference sequence). Between the trimmed V and J ends, which lost 3 bases and 7 bases, there was a span of 16 bases. This CDR3 is built from 15 residues. The CDR3 coding sequence is TGTGCCAGTAGTATTTGGCCCGGGGGCGAACAGCCCCAGCATTTT. It is translated as CASSIWPGGEQPQHF.

There are a few counts of this clonotype. CDR3 in amino acids: CASSLGTPGSRLNSPLHF. CDR3 nucleotide sequence: TGTGCCAGCAGCTTGGGGACTCCGGGATCGAGATTGAATTCACCCCTCCACTTT. The V and J genes are TRBV7-9 and TRBJ1-6, with D possibly TRBD1 on 5 matching bases. V was trimmed by 3 bases and J by 7 bases, leaving 22 bases between them. Germline V lookup: CDR1 SEHNR, CDR2 FQNEAQ (reference sequence). The CDR3 contains 18 residues.

The V and J genes are TRBV27 and TRBJ2-7, with TRBD2 matching over 7 bases. V gave up 5 bases and J gave up 9 bases; unmatched junction bases: 19. This CDR3 comprises 16 residues. From germline, CDR1 is MNHEY and CDR2 SMNVEV (reference sequence). DNA for the CDR3: TGTGCCAGCAGTCGACAAGGAGCGGGGAAGGAGGGTCGGCAGTACTTC. The encoded protein is CASSRQGAGKEGRQYF.

The sample holds many counts of this clonotype. This sequence joins TRBV7-3 and TRBJ2-7, with TRBD2 matching over 13 bases. This CDR3 spans 17 amino acids. The germline CDR1 and CDR2 sequences are SGHTA and FQGTGA. Germline trimming cut 6 bases from V and 6 bases from J; bases unmatched to any gene: 14. The CDR3 loop reads CASRGQKRGLAGCEQYF. CDR3 bases: TGTGCCAGCAGGGGGCAGAAACGGGGACTAGCGGGGTGCGAGCAGTACTTC.

This clonotype occurred many times. The chain has TRBV7-9 and TRBJ2-1, with a tentative D call TRBD2 (5 bases). The V end was cut by 1 base, the J end by 3 bases, with 10 bases between. Germline CDR1 SEHNR, CDR2 FQNEAQ (reference sequence). This CDR3 comprises 15 residues. The CDR3 sequence: CASSLVGANYNEQFF. The CDR3 DNA sequence: TGTGCCAGCAGCTTAGTGGGAGCGAACTACAATGAGCAGTTCTTC.

With respect to this clonotype: Given a much more abundant clone one base away, this may be a read error. V is TRBV7-9 and J is TRBJ2-1; TRBD2 matches 7 bases. Germline loops: CDR1 SEHNR, CDR2 FQNEAQ (reference sequence). The CDR3 extends over 15 amino acids. With 2 bases clipped from V and 7 bases from J, the junction kept 8 bases outside the gene matches. The chain's CDR3 is CASSLSGGSINEQFF. The CDR3 DNA is TGTGCCAGCAGCTTATCCGGCGGGAGTATAAATGAGCAGTTCTTC. Supplemented by reference TRBV7-9 and TRBJ2-1, the full variable domain reads DTGVSQNPRHKITKRGQNVTFRCDPISEHNRLYWYRQTLGQGPEFLTYFQNEAQLEKSRLLSDRFSAERPKGSFSTLEIQRTEQGDSAMYLCASSLSGGSINEQFFGPGTRLTVL.

This clonotype was counted between two and nine times. The chain uses TRBV12-3 or TRBV12-4 and TRBJ2-7; 8 nucleotides line up with TRBD1. CDR3 length: 14 amino acids. V lost 2 bases to trimming and J lost 7 bases; unmatched junction nucleotides: 7. The CDR3 DNA is TGTGCCAGCAGTTTATTCGTCAGGGGGCATGAGCAGTACTTC. Translating gives CASSLFVRGHEQYF.

About this clonotype: This may come from a read error, since a much larger clone is one base off. This CDR3 is CSARGALAGGEGYNEQYF. The CDR3 region has the DNA TGCAGTGCTAGGGGGGCCTTAGCGGGAGGGGAGGGCTACAATGAGCAGTACTTC. The rearrangement joins TRBV20-1 to TRBJ2-1; TRBD2 aligns across 11 bases. The J call is in doubt because the DNA end fits TRBJ2-7 better. Germline CDR1 is DFQATT and CDR2 is SNEGSKA (reference sequence). This CDR3 is 18 amino acids long.

CDR3 in amino acids: CASSGTRGGEQYF. CDR3 nucleotides: TGTGCCAGCAGCGGGACTCGAGGGGGCGAGCAGTACTTC. The V and J genes are TRBV2 and TRBJ2-7; the D call may be TRBD1 or TRBD2 (6 bases each). Deletions cut 6 bases from V and 6 bases from J, with 15 bases between. There are 13 residues in the CDR3. Germline V gives CDR1 SNHLY, CDR2 FYNNEI.

This clonotype was seen ten or more times. This chain links TRBV6-1 with TRBJ1-2; D possibly corresponds to TRBD1 (5 bases). The CDR3 is 12 amino acids. CDR1 is MNHNS and CDR2 is SASEGT in the germline V gene. V was shortened by 10 bases and J by 3 bases, with 12 bases between the two germline ends. The DNA for the CDR3 is TGTGCCACCCGGGACGGTGACTATGGCTACACCTTC. Protein product: CATRDGDYGYTF.

This clonotype was found many times. This CDR3 is CASSLSPGAGELFF. CDR3 DNA: TGTGCCAGCAGCCTTAGCCCGGGCGCCGGGGAGCTGTTTTTT. The V call is TRBV11-2, the J call TRBJ2-2; D remains ambiguous. This CDR3 has 14 residues. Germline V gene data show CDR1 as SGHAT and CDR2 as FQNNGV. The V gene lost 5 bases and the J gene lost 6 bases, with 13 bases spanning the gap.

The chain combines TRBV28 with TRBJ1-1; 7 bases are a match to TRBD1. This CDR3 spans 15 amino acids. Per the germline V gene, CDR1 is MDHEN and CDR2 is SYDVKM. Losses at the gene ends were 7 bases for V and 5 bases for J; bases not matched to a gene: 13. CDR3 nucleotide sequence: TGTGCCAGCACTCGACAGGGTCCGCTAATGACTGAAGCTTTCTTT. Translated, it gives CASTRQGPLMTEAFF.

The chain joins TRBV19 to TRBJ1-1, with D possibly TRBD1 on 6 matching bases. CDR1 is LNHDA and CDR2 is SQIVND in the germline V gene (reference sequence). The CDR3 covers 16 residues. V lost 6 bases and J 5 bases, leaving 22 bases between the germline ends. The CDR3 here is CASRLYGRGGTTEAFF. The CDR3 DNA is TGTGCCAGTAGGCTATACGGTCGGGGAGGGACAACTGAAGCTTTCTTT.

This clonotype was found many times. This rearrangement joins TRBV15 to TRBJ1-4; TRBD1 might be the D (5 bases). The CDR3 consists of 13 residues. Germline V gives CDR1 LNHNV, CDR2 YYDKDF (reference sequence). The V gene lost 3 bases and the J gene lost 7 bases, with 9 bases spanning the gap. CDR3 DNA: TGTGCCACCAGCAGCAGGGTTTTTGAAAAACTGTTTTTT. Translating it yields CATSSRVFEKLFF.

This clonotype occurred many times. This sequence joins TRBV28 and TRBJ2-7; no reliable D call. The CDR3 is made up of 13 amino acids. V was clipped by 5 bases and J by 4 bases, with 12 bases between them. In germline, CDR1 is MDHEN, CDR2 SYDVKM. The CDR3 loop is CASSSYSRYEQYF. The DNA of the CDR3 is TGTGCCAGCAGTAGCTATAGCAGATACGAGCAGTACTTC. Filled out from reference TRBV28 and TRBJ2-7, the complete variable domain reads DVKVTQSSRYLVKRTGEKVFLECVQDMDHENMFWYRQDPGLGLRLIYFSYDVKMKEKGDIPEGYSVSREKKERFSLILESASTNQTSMYLCASSSYSRYEQYFGPGTRLTVT.

The chain is built from TRBV29-1 and TRBJ2-1, with 10 bases that match TRBD2. CDR3 size: 15 residues. V trimming: 6 bases; J trimming: 1 base; junction bases outside the gene matches: 6. Germline assignment: CDR1 SQVTM and CDR2 ANQGSEA. The CDR3 nucleotides are TGCAGCGTCCCCCGGACTAGCGGATCCTACAATGAGCAGTTCTTC. Translating gives CSVPRTSGSYNEQFF.

This clonotype was counted ten times or more. The chain has TRBV7-2 and TRBJ2-7; no reliable D call. V lost 5 bases to trimming and J lost 3 bases, with 5 bases between them. CDR1 and CDR2 from the germline V gene are SGHTA and FQGNSA. The CDR3 contains 11 residues. This chain's CDR3 is CASSPFYEQYF. Here the CDR3 DNA reads TGTGCCAGCAGCCCATTCTACGAGCAGTACTTC.

This clonotype came up many times. This chain joins TRBV4-1 and TRBJ2-1; 7 nucleotides match TRBD2. The CDR3 sequence is 15 residues long. With V trimmed by 5 bases and J by 0 bases, 4 bases remained unmatched. The germline V gene has CDR1 MGHRA and CDR2 YSYEKL. The DNA for the CDR3 is TGCGCCAGCAGCGATCGGGAGGACTCCTACAATGAGCAGTTCTTC. Translating gives CASSDREDSYNEQFF.

This clonotype was seen repeatedly, ten times or more. V is TRBV20-1 and J is TRBJ2-7, with D possibly matching TRBD1 (6 bases). The CDR3 totals 14 residues. CDR1 and CDR2 (germline): DFQATT, SNEGSKA (reference sequence). Trimming removed 6 bases at V and 2 bases at J, with 17 bases between. The CDR3 spells CSAETRGGPYEQYF. The CDR3 DNA reads as TGCAGTGCGGAAACCAGGGGTGGCCCCTACGAGCAGTACTTC.

This clonotype was found many times. This chain uses TRBV12-3 or TRBV12-4 with TRBJ2-1, with 12 nucleotides matching TRBD2. Trimming cost V 4 bases and J 4 bases; bases outside gene matches: 5. This CDR3 has 16 residues. CDR3 nucleotide sequence: TGTGCCAGCAGTTCCGGGACTAGCGGGTTTTACAATGAGCAGTTCTTC. As protein: CASSSGTSGFYNEQFF.